Listed here is a single TCR beta chain. By sample share, this clonotype is medium-sized (0.01 to 0.1%). Its recognized antigen is unknown. Base quality data are lacking; no much larger clone is found one base away. To synthesize cDNA, template-switch 5'RACE was performed with a primer carrying a 10-nucleotide random unique molecular identifier so that each TCR transcript was tagged. Over 160 million TCR-beta sequences, covering 15-18 subjects, were produced in each sequencing run. The RNeasy kit was used to extract total RNA. Using the KAPA Real-time Library Amplification kit, TCR-beta VDJ regions were amplified with primers for the TCR constant region and the 5'RACE anchor. Sample indexes and Illumina adaptors were added in a first PCR, and a second PCR then increased library yield. After Ampure bead purification, the TCR product of roughly 650 bp was size-selected on a 2% E-gel SizeSelection system. Before pooling, library quality was assessed on a Bioanalyzer, concentration was determined with Qubit, and library quantification was performed with the Kapa Library Quantification kit. Libraries were sequenced paired-end 2 x 150 bp on an Illumina HiSeq 2500. To increase sequence diversity, about 24-32% phiX was spiked into each library pool. On the study's bioinformatics: The UMI-based MiGEC pipeline processed quality-filtered reads and removed over 75% of raw TCR sequences during error correction. IMGT germline references were used for aligning VDJ genes, and each clonotype was defined as a unique CDR3 amino acid sequence together with its V-J genes. Clonal expansion, Shannon diversity and CDR3 relatedness were evaluated with VDJtools (CalcPairwiseDistances, ClusterSamples), while phylogenetic trees were built in CLCbio workbench. Expanded clones were defined as having at least 8 unique UMIs, based on coefficient-of-variation modelling across technical triplicates. TCRdb passed the public sequencing reads through fastp at Q25 and MiXCR, retaining productive beta sequences. Rows merge per CDR3 protein into single entries with the most common DNA and genes. TCRdb's processing, not the study's, gives the V and J calls here. This sample is represented by 20,000 to 25,000 distinct CDR3 sequences; roughly a sixth of them were singletons. The ten largest clones add up to 7.5% of the sample.

This specimen belongs to a study of neurological immune-mediated disorders (dated by TCRdb to about 2019). Turning to the overall study: Among the roughly 34 multiple sclerosis patients, relapsing-remitting MS accounted for about 31 and secondary progressive MS accounted for 3. The cohort comprised some 71 subjects: approximately 15 HAM/TSP patients, approximately 34 multiple sclerosis patients and approximately 20 healthy controls. The 95 to 120 TCR-beta libraries included longitudinal samples, technical triplicates and paired sorted CD4+ and CD8+ T-cell subsets alongside PBMC samples. Peripheral blood TCR-beta repertoires from patients with HTLV-I-associated myelopathy (HAM/TSP), patients with multiple sclerosis, and healthy controls were compared in the study using UMI-based sequencing.

What the research found in general, with its limitations: No identical CDR3 amino acid sequences were found to be shared among expanded clones across subjects, suggesting that TCR-beta repertoires were private in all groups. TCR clonal expansion was greatest in HAM/TSP patients and smallest in MS patients, who ranked below even healthy controls. No clinical or MRI features were associated with the MS cluster, and the authors said that larger cohorts are needed. In a phylogenetic analysis, the repertoires of 18 out of 34 MS patients fell into a single cluster of related CDR3 sequences, pointing to a possible signature at the repertoire level.

Sorted-subset TCR libraries were prepared from about 1 million sorted CD4+ or CD8+ T cells. The multiple sclerosis patients were enrolled in a US clinical protocol that used magnetic resonance imaging to evaluate disease progression. Peripheral blood was subjected to Ficoll-Hypaque density gradient centrifugation to isolate PBMCs, which were then cryopreserved in liquid nitrogen. The study also sequenced paired sorted CD4+ and CD8+ subsets from healthy controls, HAM/TSP patients and MS patients. The CDR1 and CDR2 encoded by the germline V gene are SGHRS and YFSETQ. From the cysteine through the phenylalanine, the CDR3 covers 13 amino acids. CDR3 DNA is the only sequence kept; it has 39 bases, read in frame from the first base. Trimming takes 0 bases from V and 3 bases from J, and the germline ends sit 7 bases apart.

The sequence came from a woman aged 18 to 35 with multiple sclerosis. What was sequenced was CD8+ T cells from blood. Here the chain combines TRBV5-1 and TRBJ2-7; the D gene assignment is ambiguous. Read as DNA, the sequence is TGCGCCAGCAGCTTGGACAGAGGCTACGAGCAGTACTTC. Its product reads: CASSLDRGYEQYF.